This T cell receptor beta chain came from a study of vaccination effects on CD4 cells after COVID-19. Study at large: Post-vaccine draws lagged the second dose by a median of 72 days. After over 1.5 million PBMC were placed in each well, they were cultured with 10 IU/ml IL-2 and approximately 10 ug/ml peptides. Broader study findings: Convalescent patients in the study were few, and early post-infection timepoints were absent. Marked clonal contraction of infection- and vaccine-induced clones was seen late after vaccination.

This table comes from immunoSEQ multiplex PCR, and its TCRdb copy is limited to in-frame clones, with some not included. The data show approximately 70,000 clones, around 70% seen once. Trimming removed 6 bases from V and 1 base from J, with 9 bases in between. CDR1 is MNHEY and CDR2 is SMNVEV in the germline V gene (reference sequence). The CDR3 is 13 residues long. Cultured cells yielded isolated CD4+ T cells after less than 11 days. Participants were given two doses of BNT162b2 or mRNA-1273 vaccine. In the case of this clone: Its target is unknown.

Sample: CD4+ T cells from PBMCs cultured without peptide, taken after COVID-19 vaccination. This clonotype originated in a human donor who received a COVID-19 vaccine. This chain joins TRBV27 and TRBJ2-5; a weak D match, TRBD1 (5 bases). The CDR3 DNA is TGTGCCAGCAGGTATGACAGCCAAGAGACCCAGTACTTC. Its translation is CASRYDSQETQYF.